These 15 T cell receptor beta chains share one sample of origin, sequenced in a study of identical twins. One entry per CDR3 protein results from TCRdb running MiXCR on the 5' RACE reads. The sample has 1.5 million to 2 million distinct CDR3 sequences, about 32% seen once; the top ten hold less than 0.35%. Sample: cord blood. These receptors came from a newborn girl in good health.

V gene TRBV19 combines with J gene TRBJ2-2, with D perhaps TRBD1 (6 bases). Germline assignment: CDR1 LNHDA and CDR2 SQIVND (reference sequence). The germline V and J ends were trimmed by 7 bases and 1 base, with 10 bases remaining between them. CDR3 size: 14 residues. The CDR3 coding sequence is TGTGCCAGTATGGGACAAGTGAACACCGGGGAGCTGTTTTTT. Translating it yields CASMGQVNTGELFF. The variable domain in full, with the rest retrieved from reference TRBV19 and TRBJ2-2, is DGGITQSPKYLFRKEGQNVTLSCEQNLNHDAMYWYRQDPGQGLRLIYYSQIVNDFQKGDIAEGYSVSREKKESFPLTVTSAQKNPTAFYLCASMGQVNTGELFFGEGSRLTVL.

CDR3 region: CSVAGRESPYNEQYF. CDR3 DNA sequence: TGCAGCGTTGCGGGCAGGGAGTCGCCCTACAATGAGCAGTACTTC. This chain connects TRBV29-1 to TRBJ2-5; D is tentatively TRBD1 or TRBD2 (5 bases each). Deletions cut 4 bases from V and 11 bases from J, with 26 bases between. This CDR3 has 15 residues. Germline CDR1 and CDR2: SQVTM and ANQGSEA. The full variable domain, with the rest looked up from reference TRBV29-1 and TRBJ2-5, is SAVISQKPSRDICQRGTSLTIQCQVDSQVTMMFWYRQQPGQSLTLIATANQGSEATYESGFVIDKFPISRPNLTFSTLTVSNMSPEDSSIYLCSVAGRESPYNEQYFGPGTRLLVL.

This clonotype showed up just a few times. The chain's CDR3 is CSARAPKGNTEAFF. The CDR3 DNA reads TGCAGTGCTAGAGCGCCTAAGGGGAACACTGAAGCTTTCTTT. The genes are TRBV20-1 and TRBJ1-1; D remains ambiguous. The CDR3 totals 14 residues. Germline V gene sequence: CDR1 DFQATT, CDR2 SNEGSKA (reference sequence). The germline V and J ends were trimmed by 1 base and 1 base, with 10 bases remaining between them.

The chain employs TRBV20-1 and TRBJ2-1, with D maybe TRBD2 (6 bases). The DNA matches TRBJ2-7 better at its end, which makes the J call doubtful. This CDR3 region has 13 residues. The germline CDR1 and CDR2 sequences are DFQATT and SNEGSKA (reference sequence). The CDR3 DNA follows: TGCAGTGCTTCCGGGACTCGTTACAATGAGCAGTACTTC. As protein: CSASGTRYNEQYF.

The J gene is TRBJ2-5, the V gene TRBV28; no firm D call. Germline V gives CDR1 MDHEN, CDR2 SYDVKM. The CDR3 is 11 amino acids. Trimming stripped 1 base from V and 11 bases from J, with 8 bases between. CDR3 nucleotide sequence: TGTGCCAGCAGTTTATTAGCTTCGCAGTACTTC. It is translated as CASSLLASQYF.

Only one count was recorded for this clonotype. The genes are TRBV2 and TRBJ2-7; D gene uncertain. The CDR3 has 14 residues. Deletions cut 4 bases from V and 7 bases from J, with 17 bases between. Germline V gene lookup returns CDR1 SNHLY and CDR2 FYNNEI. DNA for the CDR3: TGTGCCAGCAGTGCCATAGCCAGCTACAATGAGCAGTACTTC. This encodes CASSAIASYNEQYF.

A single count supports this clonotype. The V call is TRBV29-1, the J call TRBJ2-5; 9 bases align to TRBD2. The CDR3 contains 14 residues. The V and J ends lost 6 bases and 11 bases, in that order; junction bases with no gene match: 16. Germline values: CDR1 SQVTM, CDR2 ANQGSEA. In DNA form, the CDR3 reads TGCAGCGTGCCCGGGACTAGCCGTTACAATGAGCAGTACTTC. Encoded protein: CSVPGTSRYNEQYF.

The CDR3: CSARDRGLAGANEQFF. For the CDR3, the DNA is TGCAGTGCTAGGGACAGGGGACTAGCGGGAGCCAATGAGCAGTTCTTC. V usage is TRBV20-1 and J usage is TRBJ2-1, with 14 bases lining up with TRBD2. CDR3 size: 16 residues. The V gene end was trimmed by 3 bases and the J gene end by 6 bases; junction bases not matched to a gene: 7. CDR1 and CDR2 from the germline V gene are DFQATT and SNEGSKA (reference sequence).

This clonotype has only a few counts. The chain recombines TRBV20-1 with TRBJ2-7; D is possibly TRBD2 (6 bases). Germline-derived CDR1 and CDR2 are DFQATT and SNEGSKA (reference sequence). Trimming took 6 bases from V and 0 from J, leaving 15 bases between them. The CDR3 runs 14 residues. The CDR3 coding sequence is TGCAGTGCGGCTACTAGCTCAAGCTCCTACGAGCAGTACTTC. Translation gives CSAATSSSSYEQYF.

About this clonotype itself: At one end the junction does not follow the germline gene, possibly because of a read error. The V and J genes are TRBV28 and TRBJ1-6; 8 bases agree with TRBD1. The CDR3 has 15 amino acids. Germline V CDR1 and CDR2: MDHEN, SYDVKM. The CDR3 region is CASSQGASYNPPLHF. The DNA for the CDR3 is TGTGCCAGCAGTCAGGGGGCCTCCTATAATCCACCCCTCCACTTT.

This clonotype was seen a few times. The CDR3 coding sequence is TGTGCCAGCAGCTCACTAGCGGGGAATTACTACGAGCAGTACTTC. This gives the protein CASSSLAGNYYEQYF. This chain links TRBV7-8 with TRBJ2-7, with TRBD2 matching 10 bases. Germline V CDR1 and CDR2: SGHVS, FQNEAQ. J was trimmed by 3 bases and V by 4 bases; bases with no gene match: 6. The CDR3 has 15 amino acids.

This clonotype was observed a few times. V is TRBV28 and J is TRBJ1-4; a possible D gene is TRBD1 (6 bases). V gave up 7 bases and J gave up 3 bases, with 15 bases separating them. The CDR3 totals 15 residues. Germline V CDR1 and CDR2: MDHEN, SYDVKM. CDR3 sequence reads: CASTPTGIANEKLFF. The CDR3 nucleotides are TGTGCCAGCACCCCTACAGGGATTGCTAATGAAAAACTGTTTTTT.

The DNA of the CDR3 is TGCGCCAGCAGCTCCCAGAGCGGGAGTCTCTACGAGCAGTACTTC. Translated, it gives CASSSQSGSLYEQYF. The chain uses TRBV5-1 and TRBJ2-5; 8 bases match TRBD2. The tail of the sequence fits TRBJ2-7 better, so the J call may be wrong. Germline assignment: CDR1 SGHRS and CDR2 YFSETQ. CDR3 size: 15 residues.

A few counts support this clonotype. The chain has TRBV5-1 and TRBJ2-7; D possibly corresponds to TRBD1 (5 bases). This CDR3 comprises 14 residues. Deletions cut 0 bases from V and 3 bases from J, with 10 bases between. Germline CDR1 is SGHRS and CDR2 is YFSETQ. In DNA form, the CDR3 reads TGCGCCAGCAGCTTGGCCGCCAGGGACTACGAGCAGTACTTC. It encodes CASSLAARDYEQYF.

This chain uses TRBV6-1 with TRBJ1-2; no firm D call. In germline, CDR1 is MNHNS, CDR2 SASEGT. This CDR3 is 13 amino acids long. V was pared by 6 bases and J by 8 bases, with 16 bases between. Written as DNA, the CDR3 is TGTGCCAGCAGCCAAAGGACCCCGGGGGGCTACACCTTC. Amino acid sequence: CASSQRTPGGYTF.